This is a list of T cell receptor beta chains from one sample in a study of cytotoxic CD8 clonotypes in ibrutinib-treated CLL. Generated by immunoSEQ multiplex PCR, the TCRdb table keeps only in-frame clones and is missing some. Here the sample spans around 250,000 clones, under 80% being singletons. The sample here was PBMCs, taken after 24 months of ibrutinib treatment. These receptor sequences come from a human donor with chronic lymphocytic leukemia. Both conserved end residues are part of each CDR3. D genes are given only for firm matches. Not all rows give a size; the values are once, few, many and, for expanded clones, a class.

>NA|NA|TRBV29-1|TRBJ2-6
CSVSFSGANVLTF
TGCAGCGTCAGCTTCTCTGGGGCCAACGTCCTGACTTTC
>NA|NA|TRBV27|TRBJ1-4
CASSFGGRLDEKLFF
TGTGCCAGCAGTTTCGGGGGGCGCTTAGACGAAAAACTGTTTTTT
>NA|TRBD2|TRBV6-5|TRBJ2-7
CASSPWTSGSYEQYF
TGTGCCAGCAGTCCATGGACTAGCGGGAGCTACGAGCAGTACTTC
>NA|NA|TRBV10-1|TRBJ1-6
CASSESGKNSPLHF
TGCGCCAGCAGTGAGTCGGGGAAGAATTCACCCCTCCACTTT
>few|NA|TRBV9|TRBJ1-1
CASSVRGMDTEAFF
TGTGCCAGCAGCGTCAGGGGTATGGACACTGAAGCTTTCTTT
>NA|TRBD1|TRBV5-1|TRBJ2-7
CASTRGQGDSYEQYF
TGCGCCAGCACCCGCGGACAGGGAGATTCCTACGAGCAGTACTTC
>NA|NA|TRBV6-5|TRBJ2-7
CASRRQGFIYEQYF
TGTGCCAGTAGGAGGCAGGGGTTTATCTACGAGCAGTACTTC
>few|NA|TRBV5-1|TRBJ1-1
CASSPQGGAEAFF
TGCGCCAGCAGCCCCCAGGGCGGCGCTGAAGCTTTCTTT
>NA|NA|TRBV29-1|TRBJ2-1
CSVVNTDGGEQFF
TGCAGCGTTGTTAACACCGACGGCGGTGAGCAGTTCTTC
>NA|NA|TRBV11-3|TRBJ2-7
CASSEDTGSYEQYF
TGTGCCAGCAGCGAAGACACAGGGTCGTACGAGCAGTACTTC
>NA|NA|TRBV15|TRBJ2-4
CATSRRHEGAKNIQYF
TGTGCCACCAGCAGACGACATGAAGGGGCCAAAAACATTCAGTACTTC
>NA|NA|TRBV30|TRBJ1-3
CAWSVQGLYPSGNTIYF
TGTGCCTGGAGTGTGCAGGGCCTATACCCTTCTGGAAACACCATATATTTT
>NA|NA|TRBV18|TRBJ1-2
CASSTSDAHPGYGYTF
TGTGCCAGCTCAACATCCGACGCGCACCCTGGCTATGGCTACACCTTC
>NA|NA|TRBV6-5|TRBJ2-5
CASSALGRQTQYF
TGTGCCAGCAGTGCCCTTGGACGTCAGACCCAGTACTTC
>few|NA|TRBV29-1|TRBJ2-1
CSVRLHNEQFF
TGCAGCGTTAGGCTCCACAATGAGCAGTTCTTC
>NA|NA|TRBV15|TRBJ1-4
CATSRDRDPGEKLFF
TGTGCCACCAGCAGAGATAGGGACCCTGGTGAAAAACTGTTTTTT